The TCR beta chain under discussion was sequenced for a study of blood T cell repertoires in COVID-19. The repertoire was sequenced with immunoSEQ multiplex PCR; TCRdb's copy has only in-frame clones and lacks some. The table has fewer than 700,000 clones, 85% to 90% seen once. V was clipped by 7 bases and J by 4 bases, with 16 bases between them. The CDR3 contains 14 residues. Looked up from germline, CDR1 is LGHDT and CDR2 is YNNKEL (reference sequence). This chain joins TRBV3-1 (or the pseudogene TRBV3-2) and TRBJ1-1; D remains ambiguous. The origin of this receptor is a woman between 45 and 65 years old with COVID-19, enrolled during active disease. Sequenced input: peripheral blood. The chain's CDR3 is CASTWALTGTEAFF. The CDR3 bases are TGTGCCAGCACCTGGGCTTTAACTGGCACTGAAGCTTTCTTT.